These 24 T cell receptor beta chains were sequenced from one sample in a study of CD8 T cells in Susac syndrome. Roughly 0.45 to 1 ug RNA was reverse transcribed with random hexamers. A single record per CDR3 protein comes from TCRdb applying MiXCR to the immunoSEQ multiplex PCR reads. The sample has 110,000 or so distinct CDR3 sequences; roughly 94% are singletons. Sequenced material: CD4+ T cells from PBMCs. These TCRs come from a human donor in good health.

The chain employs TRBV29-1 and TRBJ2-7; possibly TRBD2 for D (6 bases). Germline values: CDR1 SQVTM, CDR2 ANQGSEA. The V and J ends lost 4 bases and 5 bases respectively, with 18 bases between them. CDR3 size: 14 residues. The CDR3 loop reads CSVGASGGNHEQYF. The CDR3 nucleotides are TGCAGCGTTGGGGCCTCCGGAGGGAACCACGAGCAGTACTTC.

This clonotype appeared a single time. As DNA, the CDR3 is TGTGCCAGCACCTTAGATAGCAATCAGCCCCAGCATTTT. Translated, it gives CASTLDSNQPQHF. V gene TRBV12-3 or TRBV12-4 combines with J gene TRBJ1-5; no reliable D call. V gave up 7 bases and J gave up 0 bases, with 7 bases separating them. CDR3 length equals 13 residues.

This clonotype was seen just once. The V and J genes are TRBV30 and TRBJ1-1; perhaps TRBD1 as D (6 bases). The CDR3 runs to 14 residues. CDR1 is GTSNPN, CDR2 SVGIG, per germline (reference sequence). Trimming shortened V by 4 bases and J by 2 bases, and 14 bases separated the two germline ends. The CDR3 region has the DNA TGTGCCTGGAACGTACAGGGAATTAACACTGAAGCTTTCTTT. It translates to CAWNVQGINTEAFF.

This chain connects TRBV30 to TRBJ2-6; D gene uncertain. CDR3 length equals 15 residues. Trimming cost V 5 bases and J 0 bases, with 11 bases left between them. Per the germline V gene, CDR1 is GTSNPN and CDR2 is SVGIG (reference sequence). This chain's CDR3 is CAWSVAPSGANVLTF. The CDR3 DNA sequence: TGTGCCTGGTCCGTGGCCCCCTCTGGGGCCAACGTCCTGACTTTC.

The CDR3, as DNA: TGTGCCAGCAGCAGGGGACAGAGGATCTTATACGAGCAGTACTTC. Its translation is CASSRGQRILYEQYF. V gene TRBV2 combines with J gene TRBJ2-7, with TRBD1 matching 7 bases. Per germline, CDR1 SNHLY and CDR2 FYNNEI. Trimming cost V 6 bases and J 4 bases; bases outside gene matches: 12. The CDR3 contains 15 residues. The full variable domain, in which reference TRBV2 and TRBJ2-7 provide the parts outside the CDR3, is EPEVTQTPSHQVTQMGQEVILRCVPISNHLYFYWYRQILGQKVEFLVSFYNNEISEKSEIFDDQFSVERPDGSNFTLKIRSTKLEDSAMYFCASSRGQRILYEQYFGPGTRLTVT.

V is TRBV30 and J is TRBJ2-3; D may be TRBD2 (5 bases). This CDR3 is built from 15 residues. Germline CDR1 reads GTSNPN; CDR2 reads SVGIG (reference sequence). V lost 4 bases and J 1 base, leaving 15 bases between the germline ends. CDR3 residues: CAWNRAAPGTDTQYF. CDR3 nucleotide sequence: TGTGCCTGGAACCGAGCGGCCCCCGGCACAGATACGCAGTATTTT.

This sequence joins TRBV29-1 and TRBJ1-2; a weak D match, TRBD1 (6 bases). Trimming stripped 3 bases from V and 4 bases from J, with 12 bases between. This CDR3 has 13 amino acids. Germline V gene sequence: CDR1 SQVTM, CDR2 ANQGSEA. This CDR3 reads CSVDAGHLYGYTF. The DNA of the CDR3 is TGCAGCGTTGACGCGGGACACCTCTATGGCTACACCTTC.

V and J are TRBV2 and TRBJ1-1; D may be TRBD1 (5 bases). Germline V gene lookup returns CDR1 SNHLY and CDR2 FYNNEI. V was trimmed by 7 bases and J by 1 base, leaving 10 bases between them. This CDR3 is built from 13 residues. CDR3 coding DNA: TGTGCCAGCACCGGGGCGAGGAACACTGAAGCTTTCTTT. This gives the protein CASTGARNTEAFF.

This clonotype has just one count. The genes are TRBV10-3 and TRBJ2-6; tentative D call: TRBD1 (6 bases). The V end lost 6 bases, the J end lost 2 bases, and 17 bases lay between the germline ends. Germline V gene data show CDR1 as ENHRY and CDR2 as SYGVKD. This CDR3 is built from 17 residues. CDR3 nucleotide sequence: TGTGCCATCAGCGACGGACAGAGTTTGCCTGGGGCCAACGTCCTGACTTTC. Translation: CAISDGQSLPGANVLTF.

The gene calls are TRBV4-2 and TRBJ2-7; D gene unclear. Germline values: CDR1 LGHNA, CDR2 YNFKEQ. Trimming stripped 1 base from V and 6 bases from J, with 13 bases between. The CDR3 extends over 14 amino acids. CDR3 in DNA: TGTGCCAGCAGCCAAGCCCCCTTGATCTCCGAGCAGTACTTC. Protein: CASSQAPLISEQYF.

The rearrangement uses TRBV9 and TRBJ2-1; D not certain. The ends were cut back, 0 bases at V and 2 bases at J, with 15 bases in the middle. Germline V gene data show CDR1 as SGDLS and CDR2 as YYNGEE. CDR3 size: 17 residues. In DNA, the CDR3 is TGTGCCAGCAGCGTAGCGTCTCCAGCTTCTACCTACAATGAGCAGTTCTTC. It translates to CASSVASPASTYNEQFF.

This chain uses TRBV7-3 with TRBJ2-5, with D tentatively TRBD2 (5 bases). Germline V gene sequence: CDR1 SGHTA, CDR2 FQGTGA. The V gene lost 5 bases and the J gene lost 2 bases, with 9 bases spanning the gap. This CDR3 contains 13 residues. CDR3 sequence (DNA): TGTGCCAGCAGCGCAAGCGGTCAAGAGACCCAGTACTTC. This translates into CASSASGQETQYF.

The V gene is TRBV3-1, the J gene TRBJ1-1; D ambiguous. The CDR3 totals 12 residues. The germline V gene has CDR1 LGHDT and CDR2 YNNKEL (reference sequence). Trimming took 4 bases from V and 2 from J, leaving 5 bases between them. CDR3 region: CASSLLNTEAFF. In nucleotides, the CDR3 is TGTGCCAGCAGCCTCCTTAACACTGAAGCTTTCTTT.

This rearrangement joins TRBV12-3 or TRBV12-4 to TRBJ1-1; TRBD1 is a possible D gene (6 bases). The CDR3 has 13 residues. Trimming pared 5 bases from V and 3 bases from J, leaving 10 bases between. The CDR3 region is CASSKQGYTEAFF. CDR3 DNA sequence: TGTGCCAGCAGTAAACAGGGTTACACTGAAGCTTTCTTT.

The chain has TRBV10-2 and TRBJ2-3; D may be TRBD1 or TRBD2 (7 bases each). The V gene lost 6 bases and the J gene lost 4 bases, with 14 bases spanning the gap. The CDR3 totals 14 residues. Germline CDR1 WSHSY, CDR2 SAAADI. The CDR3 here is CASSQAGTADTQYF. In nucleotides, the CDR3 is TGCGCCAGCAGCCAAGCGGGGACAGCAGATACGCAGTATTTT.

The rearrangement links TRBV6-6 to TRBJ2-5; D not certain. Trimming removed 5 bases from V and 5 bases from J, with 15 bases in between. Germline lookup yields CDR1 MNHNY and CDR2 SVGAGI (reference sequence). CDR3 length: 14 amino acids. CDR3 protein: CASSARVDAETQYF. In DNA form, the CDR3 reads TGTGCCAGCAGTGCTAGGGTTGATGCGGAGACCCAGTACTTC.

This clonotype was found a few times. The chain recombines TRBV28 with TRBJ2-7; weak D call: TRBD1 (6 bases). The germline V gene encodes CDR1 MDHEN and CDR2 SYDVKM. Trimming removed 4 bases from V and 2 bases from J, with 9 bases in between. CDR3 length equals 13 residues. CDR3 protein: CASSSGQTYEQYF. CDR3 DNA: TGTGCCAGCAGTTCCGGACAGACCTACGAGCAGTACTTC.

This chain connects TRBV3-1 to TRBJ2-2; maybe TRBD2 (5 bases). The length of the CDR3 is 15 residues. The V end lost 1 base, the J end lost 4 bases, and 10 bases lay between the germline ends. Germline V gene lookup returns CDR1 LGHDT and CDR2 YNNKEL (reference sequence). CDR3 coding DNA: TGTGCCAGCAGCCAAGTCGGACTGACCACCGGGGAGCTGTTTTTT. Protein product: CASSQVGLTTGELFF. The full variable domain, in which reference TRBV3-1 and TRBJ2-2 provide the parts outside the CDR3, is DTAVSQTPKYLVTQMGNDKSIKCEQNLGHDTMYWYKQDSKKFLKIMFSYNNKELIINETVPNRFSPKSPDKAHLNLHINSLELGDSAVYFCASSQVGLTTGELFFGEGSRLTVL.

The chain carries TRBV20-1 and TRBJ2-3, with 12 bases matching TRBD2. Germline values: CDR1 DFQATT, CDR2 SNEGSKA (reference sequence). The CDR3 spans 16 residues. CDR3 sequence (DNA): TGCAGCAGCAGGAGGGCTAGCGGGAGGGGCGCAGATACGCAGTATTTT. Translation gives CSSRRASGRGADTQYF.

This rearrangement joins TRBV5-1 to TRBJ2-2; D remains ambiguous. Germline assignment: CDR1 SGHRS and CDR2 YFSETQ. V gave up 0 bases and J gave up 2 bases, with 5 bases separating them. The CDR3 sequence is 14 residues long. CDR3 nucleotides: TGCGCCAGCAGCTTGGGTATAAACACCGGGGAGCTGTTTTTT. Its protein is CASSLGINTGELFF. The full variable domain, with the rest looked up from reference TRBV5-1 and TRBJ2-2, is KAGVTQTPRYLIKTRGQQVTLSCSPISGHRSVSWYQQTPGQGLQFLFEYFSETQRNKGNFPGRFSGRQFSNSRSEMNVSTLELGDSALYLCASSLGINTGELFFGEGSRLTVL.

V usage is TRBV27 and J usage is TRBJ2-5; D ambiguous. This CDR3 has 14 amino acids. V was clipped by 5 bases and J by 6 bases, with 16 bases between them. CDR1 is MNHEY and CDR2 is SMNVEV in the germline V gene (reference sequence). The CDR3 nucleotides read TGTGCCAGCAGTCCCAGACGACCCTGGAAGACCCAGTACTTC. This encodes CASSPRRPWKTQYF.

The table lists this clonotype with a count of one. This chain connects TRBV12-3 or TRBV12-4 to TRBJ2-2; TRBD2 aligns across 7 bases. The CDR3 is made up of 14 amino acids. Germline trimming cut 8 bases from V and 2 bases from J; bases unmatched to any gene: 5. Written as DNA, the CDR3 is TGTGCCAGCTGGGAGCGGGATAACACCGGGGAGCTGTTTTTT. This gives the protein CASWERDNTGELFF.

The genes are TRBV7-9 and TRBJ2-6; D gene ambiguous. This CDR3 has 14 amino acids. CDR1 and CDR2 (germline): SEHNR, FQNEAQ (reference sequence). V dropped 8 bases and J dropped 0 bases, with 8 bases sitting between them. This CDR3 is CASRSNSGANVLTF. The CDR3 region has the DNA TGTGCCAGCCGCAGCAACTCTGGGGCCAACGTCCTGACTTTC.

The chain carries TRBV7-9 and TRBJ2-1; D may match TRBD1 or TRBD2 (6 bases each). V shed 5 bases and J shed 1 base, with 12 bases lying between them. CDR3 length: 15 residues. CDR1 is SEHNR, CDR2 FQNEAQ, per germline (reference sequence). This chain's CDR3 is CASSPQGRSYNEQFF. The CDR3 region has the DNA TGTGCCAGCAGCCCCCAGGGGAGGTCCTACAATGAGCAGTTCTTC. The full variable domain, its missing parts supplied by reference TRBV7-9 and TRBJ2-1, is DTGVSQNPRHKITKRGQNVTFRCDPISEHNRLYWYRQTLGQGPEFLTYFQNEAQLEKSRLLSDRFSAERPKGSFSTLEIQRTEQGDSAMYLCASSPQGRSYNEQFFGPGTRLTVL.